This T cell receptor (beta chain) appears in the sequencing data of a study of T cell changes during pregnancy in multiple sclerosis. The germline V gene encodes CDR1 ENHRY and CDR2 SYGVKD. The CDR3 extends over 11 amino acids. Trimming stripped 10 bases from V and 7 bases from J, with 14 bases between. Sequenced by immunoSEQ multiplex PCR; TCRdb stores in-frame clones only, minus some. The repertoire includes around 130,000 clones, around 97% of them detected once, and over 0.35% sits in the top ten. The source was peripheral blood, collected after pregnancy. The origin of this receptor is a female donor with multiple sclerosis, enrolled in a pregnancy study. The chain joins TRBV10-3 to TRBJ2-7; perhaps TRBD2 as D (5 bases). CDR3 region: CATERGSEQYF. DNA for the CDR3: TGTGCCACAGAACGGGGTTCGGAGCAGTACTTC.